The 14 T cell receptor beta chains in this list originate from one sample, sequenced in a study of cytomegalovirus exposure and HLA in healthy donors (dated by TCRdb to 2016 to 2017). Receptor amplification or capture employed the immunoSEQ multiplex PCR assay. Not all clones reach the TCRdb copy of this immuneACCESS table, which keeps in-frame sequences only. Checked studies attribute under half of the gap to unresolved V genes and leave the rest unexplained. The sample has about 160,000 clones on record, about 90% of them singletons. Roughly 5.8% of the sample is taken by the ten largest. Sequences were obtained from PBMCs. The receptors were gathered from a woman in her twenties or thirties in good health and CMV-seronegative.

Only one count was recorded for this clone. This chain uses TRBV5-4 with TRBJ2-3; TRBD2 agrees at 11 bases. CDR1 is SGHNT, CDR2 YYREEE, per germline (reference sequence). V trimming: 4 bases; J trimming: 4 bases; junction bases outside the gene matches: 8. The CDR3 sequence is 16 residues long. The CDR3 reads CASSERLAGRSDTQYF. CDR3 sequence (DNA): TGTGCCAGCAGCGAGCGACTAGCGGGGCGGTCAGATACGCAGTATTTT.

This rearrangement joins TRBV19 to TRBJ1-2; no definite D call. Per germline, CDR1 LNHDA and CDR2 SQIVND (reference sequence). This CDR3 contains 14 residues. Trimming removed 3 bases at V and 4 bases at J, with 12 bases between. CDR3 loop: CASSMGRASYGYTF. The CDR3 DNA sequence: TGTGCCAGTAGTATGGGAAGGGCCTCCTATGGCTACACCTTC.

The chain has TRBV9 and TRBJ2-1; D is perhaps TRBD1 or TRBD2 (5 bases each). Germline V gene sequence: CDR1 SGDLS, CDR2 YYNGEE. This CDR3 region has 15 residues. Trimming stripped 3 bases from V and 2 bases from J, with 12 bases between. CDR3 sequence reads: CASSEGRKTYNEQFF. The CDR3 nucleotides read TGTGCCAGCAGCGAGGGACGGAAGACCTACAATGAGCAGTTCTTC.

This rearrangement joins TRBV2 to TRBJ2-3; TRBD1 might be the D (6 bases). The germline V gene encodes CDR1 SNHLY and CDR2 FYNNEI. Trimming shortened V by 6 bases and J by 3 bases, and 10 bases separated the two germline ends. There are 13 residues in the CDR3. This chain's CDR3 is CASRYRVTDTQYF. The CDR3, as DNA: TGTGCCAGCAGGTACAGGGTAACAGATACGCAGTATTTT.

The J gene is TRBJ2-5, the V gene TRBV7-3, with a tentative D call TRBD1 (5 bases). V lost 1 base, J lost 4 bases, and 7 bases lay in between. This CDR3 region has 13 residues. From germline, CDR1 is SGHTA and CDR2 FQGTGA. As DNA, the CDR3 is TGTGCCAGCAGCTTAAACACAGGAGAGACCCAGTACTTC. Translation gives CASSLNTGETQYF.

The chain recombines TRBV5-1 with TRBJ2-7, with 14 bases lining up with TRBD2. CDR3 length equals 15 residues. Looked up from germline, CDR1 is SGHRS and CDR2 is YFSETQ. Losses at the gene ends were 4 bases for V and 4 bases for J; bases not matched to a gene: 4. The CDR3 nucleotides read TGCGCCAGCAGCCCGGGACTAGCGGGAGTTTACGAGCAGTACTTC. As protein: CASSPGLAGVYEQYF.

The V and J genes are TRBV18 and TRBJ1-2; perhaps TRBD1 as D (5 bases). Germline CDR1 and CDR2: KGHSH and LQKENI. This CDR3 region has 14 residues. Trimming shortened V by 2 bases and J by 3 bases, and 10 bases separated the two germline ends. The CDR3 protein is CASSPMQQDYGYTF. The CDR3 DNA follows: TGTGCCAGCTCACCAATGCAACAGGACTATGGCTACACCTTC.

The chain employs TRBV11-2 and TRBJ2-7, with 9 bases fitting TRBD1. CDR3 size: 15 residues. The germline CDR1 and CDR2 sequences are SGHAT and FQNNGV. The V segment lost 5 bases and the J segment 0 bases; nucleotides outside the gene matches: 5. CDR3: CASSRSTGGSYEQYF. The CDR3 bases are TGTGCCAGCAGCAGATCGACAGGGGGCTCCTACGAGCAGTACTTC.

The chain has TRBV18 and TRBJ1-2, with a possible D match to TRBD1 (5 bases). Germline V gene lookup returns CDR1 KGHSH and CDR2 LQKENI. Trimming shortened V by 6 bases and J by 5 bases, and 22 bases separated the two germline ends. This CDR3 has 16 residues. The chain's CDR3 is CASSREDVGVRYGYTF. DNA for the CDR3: TGTGCCAGCTCCCGAGAAGATGTAGGGGTGAGGTATGGCTACACCTTC.

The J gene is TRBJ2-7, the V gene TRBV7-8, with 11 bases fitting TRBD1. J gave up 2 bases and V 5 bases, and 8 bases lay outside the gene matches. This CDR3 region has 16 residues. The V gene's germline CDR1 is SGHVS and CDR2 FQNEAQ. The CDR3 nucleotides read TGTGCCAGCAGCCCTTGGACAGGGGGCGTAACCTACGAGCAGTACTTC. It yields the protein CASSPWTGGVTYEQYF.

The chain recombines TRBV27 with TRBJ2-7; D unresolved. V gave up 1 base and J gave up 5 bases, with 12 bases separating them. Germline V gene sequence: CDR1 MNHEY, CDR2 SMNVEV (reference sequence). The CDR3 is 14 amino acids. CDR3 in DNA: TGTGCCAGCAGTTTATTTACCAGTGGGAACGAGCAGTACTTC. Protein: CASSLFTSGNEQYF.

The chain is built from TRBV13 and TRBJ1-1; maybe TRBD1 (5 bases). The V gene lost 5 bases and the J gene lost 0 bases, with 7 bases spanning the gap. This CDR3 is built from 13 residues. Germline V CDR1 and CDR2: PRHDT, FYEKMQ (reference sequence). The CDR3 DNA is TGTGCCAGCAGCAGAGGGGTGAACACTGAAGCTTTCTTT. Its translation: CASSRGVNTEAFF.

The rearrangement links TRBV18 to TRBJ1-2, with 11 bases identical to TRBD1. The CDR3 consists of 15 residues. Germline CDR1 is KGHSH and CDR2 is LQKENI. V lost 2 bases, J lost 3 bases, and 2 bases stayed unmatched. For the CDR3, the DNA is TGTGCCAGCTCACCAGGGGACAGGGGGGACTATGGCTACACCTTC. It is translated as CASSPGDRGDYGYTF.

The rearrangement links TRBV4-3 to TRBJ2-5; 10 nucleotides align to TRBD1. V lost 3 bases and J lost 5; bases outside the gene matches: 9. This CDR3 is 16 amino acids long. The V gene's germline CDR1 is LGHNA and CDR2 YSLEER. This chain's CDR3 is CASSHAGTGDGETQYF. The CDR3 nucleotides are TGCGCCAGCAGCCACGCCGGGACAGGGGACGGCGAGACCCAGTACTTC.